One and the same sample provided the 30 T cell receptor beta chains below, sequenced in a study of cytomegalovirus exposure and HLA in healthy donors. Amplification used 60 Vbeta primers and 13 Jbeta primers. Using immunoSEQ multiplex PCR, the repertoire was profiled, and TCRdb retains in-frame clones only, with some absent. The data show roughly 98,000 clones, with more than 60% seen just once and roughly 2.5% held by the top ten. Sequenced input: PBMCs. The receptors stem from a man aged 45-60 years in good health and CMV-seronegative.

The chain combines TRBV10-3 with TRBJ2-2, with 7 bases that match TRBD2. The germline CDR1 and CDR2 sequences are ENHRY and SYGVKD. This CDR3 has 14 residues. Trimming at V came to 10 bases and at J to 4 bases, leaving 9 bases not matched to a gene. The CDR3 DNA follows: TGTGCCACGTTGACTAGCAGCTTCACCGGGGAGCTGTTTTTT. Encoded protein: CATLTSSFTGELFF.

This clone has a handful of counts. The CDR3 sequence is CASRDRAYNSPLHF. The CDR3, as DNA: TGTGCCAGTAGGGACAGGGCCTATAATTCACCCCTCCACTTT. The chain carries TRBV19 and TRBJ1-6; 8 nucleotides line up with TRBD1. V lost 6 bases to trimming and J lost 2 bases; unmatched junction nucleotides: 0. Germline CDR1 and CDR2: LNHDA and SQIVND (reference sequence). The CDR3 has 14 amino acids.

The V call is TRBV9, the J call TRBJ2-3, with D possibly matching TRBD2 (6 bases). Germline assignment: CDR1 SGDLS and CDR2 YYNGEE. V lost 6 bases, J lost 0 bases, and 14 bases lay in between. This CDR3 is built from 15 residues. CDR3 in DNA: TGTGCCAGCACCAGAACCGGGACTAGCACAGATACGCAGTATTTT. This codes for CASTRTGTSTDTQYF.

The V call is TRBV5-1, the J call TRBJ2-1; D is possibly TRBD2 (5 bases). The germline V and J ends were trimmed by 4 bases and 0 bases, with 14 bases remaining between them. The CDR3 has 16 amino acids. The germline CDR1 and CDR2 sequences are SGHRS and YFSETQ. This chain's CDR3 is CASSLQPGNSYNEQFF. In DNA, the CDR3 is TGCGCCAGCAGCCTACAGCCCGGGAACTCCTACAATGAGCAGTTCTTC.

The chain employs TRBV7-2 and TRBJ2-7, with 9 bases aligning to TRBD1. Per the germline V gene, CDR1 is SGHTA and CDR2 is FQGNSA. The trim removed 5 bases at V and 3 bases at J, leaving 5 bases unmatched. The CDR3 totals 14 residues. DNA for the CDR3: TGTGCCAGCAGCACCTCGACAGGGGGCTACGAGCAGTACTTC. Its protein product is CASSTSTGGYEQYF. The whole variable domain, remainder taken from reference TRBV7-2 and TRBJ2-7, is GAGVSQSPSNKVTEKGKDVELRCDPISGHTALYWYRQSLGQGLEFLIYFQGNSAPDKSGLPSDRFSAERTGGSVSTLTIQRTQQEDSAVYLCASSTSTGGYEQYFGPGTRLTVT.

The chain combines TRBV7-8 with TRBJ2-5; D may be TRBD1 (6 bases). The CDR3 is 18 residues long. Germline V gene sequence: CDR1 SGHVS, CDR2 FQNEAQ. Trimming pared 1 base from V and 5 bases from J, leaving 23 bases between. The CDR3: CASSLDEAGVIQRETQYF. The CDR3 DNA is TGTGCCAGCAGCTTAGATGAGGCAGGGGTTATACAACGGGAGACCCAGTACTTC.

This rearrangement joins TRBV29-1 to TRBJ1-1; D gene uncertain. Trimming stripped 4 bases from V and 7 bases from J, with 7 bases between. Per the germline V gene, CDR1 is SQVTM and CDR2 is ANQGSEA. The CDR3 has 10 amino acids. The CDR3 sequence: CSVGTSEAFF. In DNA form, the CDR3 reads TGCAGCGTTGGCACAAGTGAAGCTTTCTTT. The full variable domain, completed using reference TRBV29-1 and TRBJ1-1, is SAVISQKPSRDICQRGTSLTIQCQVDSQVTMMFWYRQQPGQSLTLIATANQGSEATYESGFVIDKFPISRPNLTFSTLTVSNMSPEDSSIYLCSVGTSEAFFGQGTRLTVV.

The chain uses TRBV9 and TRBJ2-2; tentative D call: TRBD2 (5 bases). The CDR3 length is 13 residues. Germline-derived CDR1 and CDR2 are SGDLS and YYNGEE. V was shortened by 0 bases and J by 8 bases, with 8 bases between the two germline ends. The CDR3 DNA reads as TGTGCCAGCAGCGTAGTAGGGAGAGGGGAGCTGTTTTTT. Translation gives CASSVVGRGELFF. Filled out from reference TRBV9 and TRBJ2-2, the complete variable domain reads DSGVTQTPKHLITATGQRVTLRCSPRSGDLSVYWYQQSLDQGLQFLIQYYNGEERAKGNILERFSAQQFPDLHSELNLSSLELGDSALYFCASSVVGRGELFFGEGSRLTVL.

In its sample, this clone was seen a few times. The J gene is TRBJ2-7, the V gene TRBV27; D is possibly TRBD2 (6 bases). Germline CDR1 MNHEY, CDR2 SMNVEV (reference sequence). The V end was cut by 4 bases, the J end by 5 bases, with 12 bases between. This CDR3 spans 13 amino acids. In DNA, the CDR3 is TGTGCCAGCAGTTGGGGCTGGGGGGACGAGCAGTACTTC. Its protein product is CASSWGWGDEQYF.

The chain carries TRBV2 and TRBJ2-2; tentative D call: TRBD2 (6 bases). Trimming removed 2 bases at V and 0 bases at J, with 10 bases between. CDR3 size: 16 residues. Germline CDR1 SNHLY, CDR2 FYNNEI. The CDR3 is CASSEQGTANTGELFF. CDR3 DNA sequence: TGTGCCAGCAGTGAACAAGGGACTGCGAACACCGGGGAGCTGTTTTTT.

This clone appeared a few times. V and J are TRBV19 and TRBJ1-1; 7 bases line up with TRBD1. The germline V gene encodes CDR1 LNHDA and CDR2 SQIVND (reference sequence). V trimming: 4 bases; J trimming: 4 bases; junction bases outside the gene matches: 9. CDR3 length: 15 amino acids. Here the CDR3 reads CASSSHSGQRTEAFF. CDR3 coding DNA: TGTGCCAGTAGTAGCCACTCGGGACAGCGCACTGAAGCTTTCTTT.

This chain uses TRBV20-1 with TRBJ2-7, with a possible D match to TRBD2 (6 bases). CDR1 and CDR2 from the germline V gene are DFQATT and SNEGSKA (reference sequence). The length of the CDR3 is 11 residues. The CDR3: CSASLANEQYF. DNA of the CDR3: TGCAGCGCAAGCCTAGCGAACGAGCAGTACTTC.

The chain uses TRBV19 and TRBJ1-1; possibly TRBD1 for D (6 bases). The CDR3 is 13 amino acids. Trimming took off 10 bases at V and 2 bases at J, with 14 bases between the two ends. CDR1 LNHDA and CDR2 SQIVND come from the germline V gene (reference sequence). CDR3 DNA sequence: TGTGCCACCTTGACAGGAGGTAACACTGAAGCTTTCTTT. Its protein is CATLTGGNTEAFF.

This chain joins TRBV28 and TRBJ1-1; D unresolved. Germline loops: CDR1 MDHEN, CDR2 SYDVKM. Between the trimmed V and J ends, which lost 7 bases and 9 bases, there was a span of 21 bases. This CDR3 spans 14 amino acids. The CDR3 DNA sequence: TGTGCCAGCACTTCCCCCCTGGGAGGGAATAAAGCTTTCTTT. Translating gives CASTSPLGGNKAFF.

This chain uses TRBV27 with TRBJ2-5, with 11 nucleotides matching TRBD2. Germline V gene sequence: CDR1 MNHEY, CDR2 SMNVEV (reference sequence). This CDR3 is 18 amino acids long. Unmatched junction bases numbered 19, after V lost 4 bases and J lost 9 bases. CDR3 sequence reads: CASSSRGSGGGDSRAQYF. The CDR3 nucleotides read TGTGCCAGCAGTTCCCGTGGTAGCGGGGGGGGCGACTCCAGGGCCCAGTACTTC.

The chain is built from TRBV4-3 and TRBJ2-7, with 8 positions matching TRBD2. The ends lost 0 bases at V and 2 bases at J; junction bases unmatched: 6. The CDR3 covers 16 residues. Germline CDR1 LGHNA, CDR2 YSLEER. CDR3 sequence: CASSQDLSGGPYEQYF. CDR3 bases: TGCGCCAGCAGCCAAGATTTAAGCGGGGGCCCCTACGAGCAGTACTTC.

The CDR3 region is CASRGQGEFSYNEQFF. The DNA of the CDR3 is TGTGCCAGTAGGGGACAGGGGGAGTTCTCCTACAATGAGCAGTTCTTC. The J gene is TRBJ2-1, the V gene TRBV19, with 11 bases fitting TRBD1. The CDR3 spans 16 residues. With 6 bases clipped from V and 0 bases from J, the junction kept 4 bases outside the gene matches. Germline V gives CDR1 LNHDA, CDR2 SQIVND (reference sequence).

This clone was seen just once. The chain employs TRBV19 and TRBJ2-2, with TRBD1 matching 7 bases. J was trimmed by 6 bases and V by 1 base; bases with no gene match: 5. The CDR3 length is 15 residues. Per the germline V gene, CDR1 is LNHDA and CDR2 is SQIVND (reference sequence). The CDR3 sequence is CASSIGQGLAGELFF. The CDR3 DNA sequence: TGTGCCAGTAGTATAGGACAGGGTCTCGCCGGGGAGCTGTTTTTT.

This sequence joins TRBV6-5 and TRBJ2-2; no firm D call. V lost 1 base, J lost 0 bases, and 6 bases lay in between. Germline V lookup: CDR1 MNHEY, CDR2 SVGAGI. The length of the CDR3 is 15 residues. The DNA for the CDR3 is TGTGCCAGCAGTTACTGGGCTTCGAACACCGGGGAGCTGTTTTTT. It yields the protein CASSYWASNTGELFF.

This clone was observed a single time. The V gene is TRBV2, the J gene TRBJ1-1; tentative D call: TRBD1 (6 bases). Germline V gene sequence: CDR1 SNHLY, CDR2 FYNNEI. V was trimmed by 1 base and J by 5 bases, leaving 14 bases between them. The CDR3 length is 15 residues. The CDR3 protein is CASSEVGLRGTEAFF. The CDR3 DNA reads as TGTGCCAGCAGTGAAGTTGGGTTGAGGGGGACTGAAGCTTTCTTT.

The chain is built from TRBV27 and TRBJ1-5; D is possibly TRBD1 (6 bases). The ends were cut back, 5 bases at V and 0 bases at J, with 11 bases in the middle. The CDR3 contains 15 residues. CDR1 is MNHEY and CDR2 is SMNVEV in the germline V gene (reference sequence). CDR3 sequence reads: CASSADSYSNQPQHF. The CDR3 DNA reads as TGTGCCAGCAGTGCGGACAGCTATAGCAATCAGCCCCAGCATTTT.

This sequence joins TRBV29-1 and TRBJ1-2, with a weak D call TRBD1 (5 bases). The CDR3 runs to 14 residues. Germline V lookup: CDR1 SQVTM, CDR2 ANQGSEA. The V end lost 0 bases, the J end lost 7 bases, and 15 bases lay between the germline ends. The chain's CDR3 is CSVEERARRGGYTF. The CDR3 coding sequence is TGCAGCGTTGAAGAAAGGGCCAGGAGGGGTGGCTACACCTTC.

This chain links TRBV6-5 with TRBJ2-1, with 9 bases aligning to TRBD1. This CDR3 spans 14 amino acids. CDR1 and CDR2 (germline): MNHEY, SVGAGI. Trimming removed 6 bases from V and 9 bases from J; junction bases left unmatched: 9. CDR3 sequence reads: CASRRGQGIFEQFF. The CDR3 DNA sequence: TGTGCCAGCAGAAGAGGACAGGGGATTTTTGAGCAGTTCTTC.

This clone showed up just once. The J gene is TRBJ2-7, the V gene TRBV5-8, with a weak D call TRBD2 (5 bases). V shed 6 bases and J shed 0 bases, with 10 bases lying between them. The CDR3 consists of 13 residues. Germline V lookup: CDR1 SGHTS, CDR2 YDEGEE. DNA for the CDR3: TGTGCCAGCACTAGCCTACTCTCCTACGAGCAGTACTTC. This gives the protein CASTSLLSYEQYF.

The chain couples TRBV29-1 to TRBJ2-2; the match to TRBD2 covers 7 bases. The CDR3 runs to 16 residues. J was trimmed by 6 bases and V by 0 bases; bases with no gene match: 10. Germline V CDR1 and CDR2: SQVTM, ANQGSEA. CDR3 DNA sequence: TGCAGCGTTGAAGACCCTACGTATCTAGCGGCCGGGGAGCTGTTTTTT. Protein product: CSVEDPTYLAAGELFF.

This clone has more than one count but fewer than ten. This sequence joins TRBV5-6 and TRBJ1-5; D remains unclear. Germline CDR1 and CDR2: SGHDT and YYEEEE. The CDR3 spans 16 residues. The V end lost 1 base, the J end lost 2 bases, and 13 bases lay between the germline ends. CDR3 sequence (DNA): TGTGCCAGCAGCTTGTCGGTCCCCGCGGGCAATCAGCCCCAGCATTTT. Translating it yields CASSLSVPAGNQPQHF.

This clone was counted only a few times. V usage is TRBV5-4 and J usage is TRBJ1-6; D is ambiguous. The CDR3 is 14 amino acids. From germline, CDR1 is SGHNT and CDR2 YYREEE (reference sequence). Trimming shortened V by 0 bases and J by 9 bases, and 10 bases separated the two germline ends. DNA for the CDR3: TGTGCCAGCAGCTTGGCGCCAACGAGTTCACCCCTCCACTTT. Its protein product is CASSLAPTSSPLHF.

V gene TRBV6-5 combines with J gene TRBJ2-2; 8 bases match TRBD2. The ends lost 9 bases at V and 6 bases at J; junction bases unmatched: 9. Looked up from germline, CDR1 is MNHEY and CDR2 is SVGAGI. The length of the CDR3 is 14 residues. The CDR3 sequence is CASGAGRAPGELFF. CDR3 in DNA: TGTGCCAGTGGCGCCGGGAGGGCCCCCGGGGAGCTGTTTTTT.

The CDR3 sequence is CASSLILSRNTGELFF. Here the CDR3 DNA reads TGTGCCAGCAGCTTGATACTCTCAAGGAACACCGGGGAGCTGTTTTTT. The chain uses TRBV5-6 and TRBJ2-2; D is unresolved. Germline CDR1 SGHDT, CDR2 YYEEEE. This CDR3 spans 16 amino acids. V shed 1 base and J shed 1 base, with 11 bases lying between them. Full variable domain (outside the CDR3, taken from reference TRBV5-6 and TRBJ2-2): DAGVTQSPTHLIKTRGQQVTLRCSPKSGHDTVSWYQQALGQGPQFIFQYYEEEERQRGNFPDRFSGHQFPNYSSELNVNALLLGDSALYLCASSLILSRNTGELFFGEGSRLTVL.

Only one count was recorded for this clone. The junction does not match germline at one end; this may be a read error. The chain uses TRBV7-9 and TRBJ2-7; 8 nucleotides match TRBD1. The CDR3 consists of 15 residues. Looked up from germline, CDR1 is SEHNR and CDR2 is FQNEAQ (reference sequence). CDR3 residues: CSSSSDLTGAAEQYF. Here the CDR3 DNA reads TGTTCCAGCAGCTCGGACCTGACAGGGGCGGCCGAGCAGTACTTC.